This T cell receptor beta chain came from a study of T-cell memory formation after mild COVID-19. 5'RACE primed at constant segments yielded TCR alpha and TCR beta cDNA libraries bearing sample barcodes and UMIs. TCRdb reprocessed the 5' RACE reads with MiXCR, giving one entry per CDR3 protein. The repertoire consists of over 300,000 distinct CDR3 sequences, with 20% to 25% occurring once and the leading ten covering roughly 21%. The CDR3 is 16 amino acids. Deletions cut 1 base from V and 6 bases from J, with 16 bases between. Looked up from germline, CDR1 is MGHRA and CDR2 is YSYEKL. This clonotype has more than one count but fewer than ten. Its antigen is undetermined. Study-level results: CD4/CD8 balance characterized clones contracting day 15 to 85, and CD4+ skew characterized later expanders. Researchers found some responding clones in pre-infection memory, a sign that cross-reactive memory joined.

The sample was PBMCs or a T cell subset sorted from them (not recorded which). The chain joins TRBV4-1 to TRBJ2-4; maybe TRBD2 (6 bases). This TCR was sampled from a man between 18 and 29 years old who had mild COVID-19 (a few samples of this study predate the infection). Cell type and time point are not known. The DNA for the CDR3 is TGCGCCAGCAGCCAAGTAGGCCTAGCGCGTCGAAACATTCAGTACTTC. It specifies CASSQVGLARRNIQYF.